This entry lists 2 T cell receptor beta chains sequenced from one sample in a study of CD8 T cells in ankylosing spondylitis. TCRdb reprocessed the 5' RACE reads with MiXCR, giving one entry per CDR3 protein. The sample shows around 150,000 distinct CDR3 sequences, under 45% of them seen only once. The material sequenced was synovial fluid, either unsorted or a sorted T cell fraction (not recorded which). These receptors originate from a male donor with ankylosing spondylitis.

This chain joins TRBV5-6 and TRBJ2-3; D might be TRBD1 or TRBD2, each matching 5 bases. The V and J ends lost 4 bases and 3 bases respectively, with 18 bases between them. The CDR3 contains 16 residues. Germline V lookup: CDR1 SGHDT, CDR2 YYEEEE. The CDR3 DNA sequence: TGTGCCAGCAGCCGGAGAGGGGCTGGGGTTACAGATACGCAGTATTTT. Protein product: CASSRRGAGVTDTQYF.

A few counts support this clonotype. The chain recombines TRBV20-1 with TRBJ2-1; 12 positions agree with TRBD2. CDR1 and CDR2 (germline): DFQATT, SNEGSKA (reference sequence). The CDR3 is 15 amino acids. V was pared by 6 bases and J by 3 bases, with 6 bases of the junction left unmatched. The CDR3 here is CSAPTSGRDYNEQFF. As DNA, the CDR3 is TGCAGTGCGCCGACTAGCGGGAGAGACTACAATGAGCAGTTCTTC.